This T cell receptor (beta chain) stems from a study of human T cells and chemical hapten exposure. About the study: Investigators sensitized approximately 2 cm by approximately 2 cm of upper inner arm skin with 2% DPC. General study findings and limits: High-frequency TCRs, those above 1 in 1000, stayed the same after DPC sensitization.

Time point: pre-sensitization, week 0. Described treatment: therapeutic diphenylcyclopropenone sensitization with weekly scalp DPC. TCRdb recomputed calls from the RACE reads with MiXCR, one row per CDR3 protein. This sample has about 74,000 distinct CDR3 sequences, with about 14% found just once. This clonotype was detected only a few times. Its target is unknown. This sequence was found in a woman aged 45-60 years with alopecia areata. Some clones in this sample may be carry-over from other donors' samples. This specimen was whole blood, taken in connection with sensitization to the hapten diphenylcyclopropenone (DPC).

CDR3 nucleotides: TGTGCCAGCAGCCGGGCGGGCGGGGAGCTGTTTTTT. This gives the protein CASSRAGGELFF. The chain carries TRBV3-1 and TRBJ2-2; weak D call: TRBD2 (5 bases). The CDR3 is made up of 12 amino acids. Germline loops: CDR1 LGHDT, CDR2 YNNKEL (reference sequence). Trimming removed 4 bases from V and 7 bases from J, with 7 bases in between.